The 13 T cell receptor beta chains below were found in one sample sequenced in a study of spatial heterogeneity in lung cancer. Whole-study findings and limits: For expanded intratumoral alpha and beta TCRs, counts tracked tumor mutation counts.

Time point given: sample taken at primary tumor resection. These receptors have no known antigen. TCRdb re-called the 5' RACE reads through MiXCR, storing one row per CDR3 protein. The sample includes around 8,800 distinct CDR3 sequences, more than 4.5% of them seen just once. Sequenced material: lung tumor tissue, taken at surgery. The receptors were gathered from a female donor with early-stage non-small cell lung cancer.

This clonotype was seen repeatedly, ten times or more. The chain links TRBV6-6 to TRBJ2-5; 10 nucleotides agree with TRBD1. Germline-derived CDR1 and CDR2 are MNHNY and SVGAGI (reference sequence). The CDR3 is 15 residues long. V was clipped by 4 bases and J by 5 bases; unmatched bases: 7. DNA of the CDR3: TGTGCCAGCAGTTCCGAGGGACAGGGGACGGAGACCCAGTACTTC. Translated, it gives CASSSEGQGTETQYF.

The chain is built from TRBV7-2 and TRBJ2-2; 7 positions agree with TRBD2. Germline V CDR1 and CDR2: SGHTA, FQGNSA. With 2 bases clipped from V and 0 bases from J, the junction kept 0 bases outside the gene matches. This CDR3 comprises 15 residues. CDR3 DNA sequence: TGTGCCAGCAGCTTAAGCGGGGCGAACACCGGGGAGCTGTTTTTT. Its protein product is CASSLSGANTGELFF.

This clonotype was seen ten or more times. V is TRBV7-3 and J is TRBJ2-1; D remains ambiguous. V was shortened by 4 bases and J by 5 bases, with 9 bases between the two germline ends. Germline CDR1 reads SGHTA; CDR2 reads FQGTGA. CDR3 length equals 13 residues. DNA of the CDR3: TGTGCCAGCAGCTCCGGATCCCACAATGAGCAGTTCTTC. Its translation is CASSSGSHNEQFF. Full variable domain (missing parts from reference TRBV7-3 and TRBJ2-1): GAGVSQTPSNKVTEKGKYVELRCDPISGHTALYWYRQSLGQGPEFLIYFQGTGAADDSGLPNDRFFAVRPEGSVSTLKIQRTERGDSAVYLCASSSGSHNEQFFGPGTRLTVL.

The V call is TRBV5-1, the J call TRBJ1-1, with D maybe TRBD1 (5 bases). The CDR3 sequence is 13 residues long. Trimming took off 0 bases at V and 9 bases at J, with 12 bases between the two ends. CDR1 SGHRS and CDR2 YFSETQ come from the germline V gene. In DNA, the CDR3 is TGCGCCAGCAGCTTGGTTGGGGCCTCTCAAGCTTTCTTT. Amino acid sequence: CASSLVGASQAFF.

This clonotype is judged medium-sized. This chain links TRBV20-1 with TRBJ1-2, with D hard to call. CDR1 is DFQATT and CDR2 is SNEGSKA in the germline V gene (reference sequence). The CDR3 extends over 12 amino acids. Trimming pared 5 bases from V and 4 bases from J, leaving 11 bases between. CDR3 amino acids: CSASDGRYGYTF. The CDR3 DNA reads TGCAGTGCTTCCGACGGCCGCTATGGCTACACCTTC.

V is TRBV20-1 and J is TRBJ2-7; D uncertain. The CDR3 loop spans 14 amino acids. Germline-derived CDR1 and CDR2 are DFQATT and SNEGSKA (reference sequence). Trimming shortened V by 0 bases and J by 4 bases, and 13 bases separated the two germline ends. CDR3 bases: TGCAGTGCTAGAGATCAGAGGCGTAGGTACGAGCAGTACTTC. Translating gives CSARDQRRRYEQYF.

This clonotype was observed many times. The chain is built from TRBV19 and TRBJ2-2; 7 bases match TRBD2. Germline-derived CDR1 and CDR2 are LNHDA and SQIVND (reference sequence). The CDR3 sequence is 17 residues long. The ends lost 3 bases at V and 5 bases at J; junction bases unmatched: 12. The CDR3 DNA reads as TGTGCCAGTAGTATGACGGGAGGTTACCGGGGGACCGGGGAGCTGTTTTTT. Its translation: CASSMTGGYRGTGELFF.

The sample holds many counts of this clonotype. The chain is built from TRBV28 and TRBJ1-1; no reliable D call. V dropped 4 bases and J dropped 6 bases, with 12 bases sitting between them. Germline V gives CDR1 MDHEN, CDR2 SYDVKM. There are 13 residues in the CDR3. CDR3 sequence: CASSSPIRAEAFF. For the CDR3, the DNA is TGTGCCAGCAGTTCCCCGATAAGAGCTGAAGCTTTCTTT.

The table lists this clonotype with many counts. The chain carries TRBV20-1 and TRBJ2-3; D remains ambiguous. Germline values: CDR1 DFQATT, CDR2 SNEGSKA (reference sequence). This CDR3 has 12 amino acids. The ends were cut back, 2 bases at V and 0 bases at J, with 3 bases in the middle. CDR3 amino acids: CSARTSTDTQYF. In nucleotides, the CDR3 is TGCAGTGCTAGAACTAGCACAGATACGCAGTATTTT.

This clonotype was observed at least ten times. The chain combines TRBV7-2 with TRBJ1-6; the match to TRBD1 covers 10 bases. J gave up 5 bases and V 5 bases, and 3 bases lay outside the gene matches. The CDR3 has 15 amino acids. Germline loops: CDR1 SGHTA, CDR2 FQGNSA. The CDR3: CASSRTGGHNSPLHF. In DNA, the CDR3 is TGTGCCAGCAGCCGGACAGGGGGGCATAATTCACCCCTCCACTTT.

In this sample, this clonotype is medium-sized. The V and J genes are TRBV29-1 and TRBJ2-7; TRBD2 agrees at 7 bases. Germline CDR1 reads SQVTM; CDR2 reads ANQGSEA. This CDR3 region has 15 residues. The ends lost 4 bases at V and 0 bases at J; junction bases unmatched: 9. CDR3 DNA sequence: TGCAGCGTTGCACAAGAGGCGGGGGTCTCCTACGAGCAGTACTTC. Encoded protein: CSVAQEAGVSYEQYF.

The J gene is TRBJ1-6, the V gene TRBV4-1, with D perhaps TRBD1 (5 bases). The CDR3 runs 18 residues. The germline CDR1 and CDR2 sequences are MGHRA and YSYEKL. V gave up 2 bases and J gave up 5 bases, with 19 bases separating them. The CDR3 sequence: CASSQSHSRDVNNSPLHF. The CDR3 DNA sequence: TGCGCCAGCAGCCAAAGCCATTCCCGGGACGTTAATAATTCACCCCTCCACTTT.

This clonotype is termed medium-sized. The chain employs TRBV5-6 and TRBJ1-1, with 8 bases matching TRBD1. The CDR3 spans 14 residues. Germline CDR1 and CDR2: SGHDT and YYEEEE. Trimming took 4 bases from V and 3 from J; bases not matched to a gene: 5. CDR3 protein: CASSLTQGDTEAFF. The CDR3 DNA reads TGTGCCAGCAGCCTAACACAGGGGGACACTGAAGCTTTCTTT.